This T cell receptor (beta chain) was retrieved from a study of blood T cell repertoires in COVID-19 (dated by TCRdb to the early 2020s). For the study in its entirety: Samples covering the acute and convalescent phases of COVID-19 were provided by collaborators in the United States, Italy and Spain. Subjects who had been exposed to COVID-19, were actively infected with it, or had recovered from it provided the deeply sampled blood TCRbeta repertoires that made up the dataset. Where available, HLA class I and class II types were obtained from metadata supplied by the sample provider rather than from assay-based typing. The repertoires were released in a freely available public database intended as a resource for research on the immune response to SARS-CoV-2. A de-identified subject ID, COVID-19 status, age in years and sex were almost always included in the sample metadata. The prospective study material was composed of cDNA or gDNA derived from T cells, B-cell-depleted T cells, or PBMCs. The samples were drawn from the first 160 participants of the ongoing ImmuneRACE study and from 1,254 subjects provided by 6 global collaborators.

On this clone itself: Its antigen is not yet known. Base quality data are lacking; no much larger clone is found one base away.

Including cysteine and phenylalanine, the CDR3 has 15 amino acids. The sequence is cut down to CDR3 DNA, 45 bases in frame from base 1. Compared with germline, V lacks 5 bases and J lacks 9 bases; bases without a gene match: 9. For CDR1 and CDR2, the germline V gene lists SGHTA and FQGNSA. Here is what the overall study found, with its caveats: How much clinical and demographic metadata was included differed by source and by participant, and the metadata was provided uncurated.

Participants in the prospective study were aged 18 to 89 years, lived in 20 to 30 United States geographic areas, and enrolled through a virtual design. In the prospective study, participants were assigned to cohorts based on the clinical history participants reported in a screening survey and a study questionnaire. Recovered participants in ImmuneRACE Cohort 3 were defined by two consecutive negative NP/OP PCR tests, clearance by a healthcare professional, or resolution of symptoms. Mobile phlebotomists in the prospective study collected whole blood, serum and a nasopharyngeal or oropharyngeal swab from every participant. Additional blood draws and questionnaires over an approximately two-month period could optionally be provided by prospective study participants. Prospective study blood samples were shipped either frozen or at room temperature before DNA extraction. The immunoSEQ Assay, a bias-controlled multiplex PCR, was used to amplify TCRbeta CDR3 regions from genomic DNA. Turning to the authors' computational methods: Within the assay, amplification of reference gene primers was used to estimate how many nucleated cells each sample contained. To quantify the absolute abundance of each unique TCRbeta CDR3 rearrangement, sequence reads were collapsed and filtered. For each sample, productive Simpson clonality was calculated as the square root of Simpson's diversity index across productive rearrangements. TCRdb limited this immuneACCESS table to in-frame rearrangements with V and J called. A share of clones is missing; checked studies link under half to unresolved V genes, and the rest is unexplained. V and J calls plus clone size are reproduced from that table; the DNA served to infer D and trimming. The sample includes around 170,000 clones, with under 90% observed a single time. The top ten clones comprise approximately 8% of the sample.

The clonotype originates from a woman between 45 and 60 years old who had recovered from COVID-19. The sequencing input was PBMCs or T cells enriched from blood (not recorded which). This chain is built from TRBV7-2 and TRBJ1-6; 8 bases in between match TRBD1. The sequence in DNA is TGTGCCAGCAGCCTCGGACAGGGAGGGAGTTCACCCCTCCACTTT. Its product reads: CASSLGQGGSSPLHF.